These 18 T cell receptor beta chains were sequenced from one sample in a study of regulatory T cells in long-lasting Graves disease. Regarding time point: newly diagnosed GD, antithyroid drugs for less than 3 months. TCR sequences were obtained from RNA taken from PBMCs. The authors built TCR beta libraries using iRepertoire HTBI primers and Arm-PCR of CDR3 regions. In TCRdb, the multiplex PCR reads were re-called with MiXCR into one record per CDR3 protein. This table has 500,000 or so distinct CDR3 sequences, roughly 17% appearing once. The same data also went into a second study, on T cells in Graves' hyperthyroidism and ophthalmopathy.

The sample was peripheral blood mononuclear cells (PBMCs), taken at new diagnosis, from a patient treated with antithyroid drugs. All receptors come from a middle-aged man with Graves disease.

The chain combines TRBV28 with TRBJ2-7, with 8 positions matching TRBD1. The CDR3 is made up of 14 amino acids. CDR1 MDHEN and CDR2 SYDVKM come from the germline V gene. V lost 6 bases, J lost 3 bases, and 7 bases stayed unmatched. The CDR3 nucleotides read TGTGCCAGCAGGGTGGGGACAGGAATCTACGAGCAGTACTTC. Protein sequence: CASRVGTGIYEQYF.

This clonotype was observed many times. The V and J genes are TRBV2 and TRBJ1-5, with a weak D call TRBD1 (6 bases). From germline, CDR1 is SNHLY and CDR2 FYNNEI. The length of the CDR3 is 16 residues. The V and J ends lost 5 bases and 1 base respectively, with 15 bases between them. The CDR3 DNA follows: TGTGCCAGCAGTTCTACAGGGATACGGAGCAATCAGCCCCAGCATTTT. This translates into CASSSTGIRSNQPQHF.

With regard to this clonotype: A single base separates this from a much larger clone, so it may be a read error. This chain links TRBV30 with TRBJ2-7; TRBD2 matches 7 bases. This CDR3 spans 14 amino acids. CDR1 and CDR2 from the germline V gene are GTSNPN and SVGIG (reference sequence). V lost 4 bases and J lost 7; bases outside the gene matches: 13. The chain's CDR3 is CAWTSGTAYNEQYF. The CDR3 DNA reads as TGTGCCTGGACGAGCGGGACGGCCTACAATGAGCAGTACTTC.

This clonotype was counted ten times or more. V usage is TRBV5-1 and J usage is TRBJ2-1, with D possibly matching TRBD2 (5 bases). The germline V gene has CDR1 SGHRS and CDR2 YFSETQ. The CDR3 spans 14 residues. Trimming cost V 6 bases and J 8 bases, with 18 bases left between them. CDR3 DNA: TGCGCCAGCAAACATGCAACGACCGGGGATGAGCAGTTCTTC. Residues: CASKHATTGDEQFF.

In its sample, this clonotype was seen many times. The gene calls are TRBV7-9 and TRBJ2-3, with unresolved D. This CDR3 has 14 amino acids. The germline gives CDR1 SEHNR, CDR2 FQNEAQ (reference sequence). Trimming left V 5 bases short and J 0 bases short, with 9 bases between. The CDR3 loop is CASSRPLSTDTQYF. The CDR3 nucleotides are TGTGCCAGCAGCAGGCCCCTTAGCACAGATACGCAGTATTTT.

The V and J genes are TRBV5-8 and TRBJ2-7, with 10 bases matching TRBD2. V shed 4 bases, J shed 0 bases, and the junction held 10 bases outside the gene matches. Germline V gene sequence: CDR1 SGHTS, CDR2 YDEGEE. This CDR3 region has 17 residues. In nucleotides, the CDR3 is TGTGCCAGCAGCACCGGGACTAGCGAATATATCTCCTACGAGCAGTACTTC. Translation: CASSTGTSEYISYEQYF.

The V call is TRBV14, the J call TRBJ2-3; D unresolved. The closer fit of TRBJ1-5 to the DNA end suggests the J call may be wrong. The germline V gene encodes CDR1 SGHDN and CDR2 FVKESK. The CDR3 extends over 13 amino acids. For the CDR3, the DNA is TGTGCCAGCAGCCAGGAGTGGGCAGATACGCAGCATTTT. It encodes CASSQEWADTQHF.

This clonotype was recorded many times. The chain is built from TRBV7-8 and TRBJ2-3; TRBD2 matches at 14 bases. There are 16 residues in the CDR3. The V gene's germline CDR1 is SGHVS and CDR2 FQNEAQ. V lost 5 bases to trimming and J lost 4 bases; unmatched junction nucleotides: 5. CDR3 coding DNA: TGTGCCAGCAGCCCGAGGACTAGCGGGAGGTCAGATACGCAGTATTTT. Amino acids: CASSPRTSGRSDTQYF.

This clonotype has at least ten counts. The chain has TRBV2 and TRBJ2-7, with TRBD2 matching over 7 bases. The CDR3 consists of 15 residues. Germline CDR1 reads SNHLY; CDR2 reads FYNNEI. J lost 0 bases, V lost 2 bases, and 4 bases had no gene match. The CDR3 loop is CASSERGVPSYEQYF. DNA for the CDR3: TGTGCCAGCAGTGAACGGGGGGTCCCCTCCTACGAGCAGTACTTC.

This clonotype was counted a few times. This sequence joins TRBV19 and TRBJ2-1; D might be TRBD1 (5 bases). Trimming stripped 4 bases from V and 0 bases from J, with 13 bases between. This CDR3 contains 16 residues. Germline lookup yields CDR1 LNHDA and CDR2 SQIVND (reference sequence). The CDR3 DNA is TGTGCCAGTAGTACTTCAGGGTGGGGCTCCTACAATGAGCAGTTCTTC. Its translation is CASSTSGWGSYNEQFF.

This clonotype was seen repeatedly, ten times or more. The chain recombines TRBV5-1 with TRBJ2-1, with no clear D. This CDR3 comprises 16 residues. In germline, CDR1 is SGHRS, CDR2 YFSETQ. The ends were cut back, 6 bases at V and 2 bases at J, with 18 bases in the middle. The CDR3 DNA is TGCGCCAGCAAGCCCCTCCGATTTACCCCCTACAATGAGCAGTTCTTC. This sequence encodes CASKPLRFTPYNEQFF.

The chain uses TRBV10-3 and TRBJ2-1; D call uncertain. Looked up from germline, CDR1 is ENHRY and CDR2 is SYGVKD. V lost 4 bases, J lost 10 bases, and 14 bases lay in between. This CDR3 contains 13 residues. CDR3 sequence (DNA): TGTGCCATCAGTGCTCAGCCCAACGACGAGCAGTTCTTC. Translated, it gives CAISAQPNDEQFF.

This clonotype came up a few times. The chain recombines TRBV6-2 or TRBV6-3 with TRBJ1-5; D gene ambiguous. CDR1 MNHEY and CDR2 SVGEGT come from the germline V gene. The CDR3 sequence is 15 residues long. Trimming removed 7 bases at V and 0 bases at J, with 13 bases between. The CDR3 sequence: CASMPTVISNQPQHF. CDR3 nucleotides: TGTGCCAGCATGCCCACCGTGATTAGCAATCAGCCCCAGCATTTT.

This clonotype has ten or more counts. The chain is built from TRBV11-2 and TRBJ2-1; D uncertain. In germline, CDR1 is SGHAT, CDR2 FQNNGV. The CDR3 extends over 11 amino acids. Between the trimmed V and J ends, which lost 6 bases and 7 bases, there was a span of 7 bases. CDR3: CASSRGNEQFF. Written as DNA, the CDR3 is TGTGCCAGCAGTCGTGGGAATGAGCAGTTCTTC.

This clonotype has a count of ten or more. The rearrangement uses TRBV3-1 and TRBJ2-5; 7 nucleotides align to TRBD2. Losses at the gene ends were 6 bases for V and 5 bases for J; bases not matched to a gene: 6. From germline, CDR1 is LGHDT and CDR2 YNNKEL (reference sequence). This CDR3 has 13 residues. CDR3 sequence (DNA): TGTGCCAGCAGGCTGACTAGCTTCGAGACCCAGTACTTC. Its translation: CASRLTSFETQYF.

This clonotype was seen a handful of times. V usage is TRBV4-2 and J usage is TRBJ2-2; D is unclear. The CDR3 extends over 15 amino acids. The germline CDR1 and CDR2 sequences are LGHNA and YNFKEQ. Between the trimmed V and J ends, which lost 0 bases and 6 bases, there was a span of 11 bases. The CDR3 loop reads CASSQELVLAGELFF. The CDR3 DNA sequence: TGTGCCAGCAGCCAAGAATTAGTCCTAGCCGGGGAGCTGTTTTTT.

Points on this clonotype: A much bigger clone sits one base away, suggesting this may be a read error. Lacking the conserved final phenylalanine or tryptophan, this CDR3 likely reflects a read error. V gene TRBV24-1 combines with J gene TRBJ2-1; 11 bases line up with TRBD2. CDR1 KGHDR and CDR2 SFDVKD come from the germline V gene. V shed 3 bases, J shed 8 bases, and the junction held 11 bases outside the gene matches. This CDR3 has 17 residues. Here the CDR3 DNA reads TGTGCCACCAGTGATCCCTCCCCTAGCGGGAGGTTCGATGAGCAGTTCTCC. Amino acids: CATSDPSPSGRFDEQFS.

This clonotype was picked up a small number of times. This sequence joins TRBV19 and TRBJ1-1, with D perhaps matching TRBD1 (5 bases). The CDR3 loop spans 13 amino acids. From germline, CDR1 is LNHDA and CDR2 SQIVND (reference sequence). V was trimmed by 2 bases and J by 8 bases, leaving 12 bases between them. CDR3 DNA: TGTGCCAGTAGTATATTCGGTCGGGACGAAGCTTTCTTT. It specifies CASSIFGRDEAFF.